The clone carrying this TCR beta chain was detected many times. The target antigen is unknown. The source of the sample is a study of T cells after yellow fever vaccination. General study points: Re-detected after boosting: most primary clones, 96% of CD4 and about 90% of CD8.

MiXCR was run by TCRdb on the 5' RACE reads, yielding one entry per CDR3 protein. Here the sample spans nearly 70,000 distinct CDR3 sequences, about 6% being singletons. The junction had 8 bases not matched to a gene; V was cut back by 3 bases and J by 6 bases. Germline V gives CDR1 LGHNA, CDR2 YNFKEQ. The CDR3 is made up of 16 amino acids. The sequence derives from a man between 18 and 29 years old who received the YFV17D yellow fever vaccine. V usage is TRBV4-2 and J usage is TRBJ2-2, with 9 bases that match TRBD1. The sample in question was CD8+ T cells sorted from PBMCs, obtained about 41 days after the first yellow fever vaccination. The DNA of the CDR3 is TGTGCCAGCAGCCACCTAACCCGGGACAGGGCCGGGGAGCTGTTTTTT. This gives the protein CASSHLTRDRAGELFF.